The clone carrying this T cell receptor beta chain appeared many times. Its antigen is currently unknown. This sample is part of a study of glioma-infiltrating T cells. Amplification of TCR alpha and beta CDR3 regions from RNA used iRepertoire nested multiplex PCR. Tissue mRNA or PBMC total RNA, about 95-450 ng, went into one-step reverse transcription and amplification. One entry per CDR3 protein results from TCRdb running MiXCR on the multiplex PCR reads. The sample consists of over 100,000 distinct CDR3 sequences, 25% to 30% of them appearing once. General study points: Gliomas, especially low-grade, showed above-expected tissue-blood divergence; non-neoplastic patients showed below. CDR3 overlap between tissue and blood was very small.

This TCR was recovered from a human donor with low-grade glioma or glioblastoma, undergoing nonglioma brain surgery, or in good health (not recorded which). Sample: glioma tissue, nonneoplastic brain tissue, or PBMCs (not recorded which).

The DNA of the CDR3 is TGTGCCATCAGTGAGTCTGGGGCCCTCGATACGCAGTATTTT. Translating it yields CAISESGALDTQYF. This chain connects TRBV10-3 to TRBJ2-3, with TRBD1 as a possible D gene (5 bases). The CDR3 length is 14 residues. Germline V gives CDR1 ENHRY, CDR2 SYGVKD. Trimming took 0 bases from V and 6 from J, leaving 10 bases between them.